This T cell receptor (beta chain) was sequenced during a study of T-cell reconstitution after alpha-beta-depleted transplantation in children. Trimming at V came to 2 bases and at J to 1 base, leaving 9 bases not matched to a gene. The CDR3 spans 17 residues. Preparing the TCRbeta library involved the use of unique molecular identifiers. TCRdb analysed the PCR reads with MiXCR anew, one entry per CDR3 protein. The data show 700,000 to 850,000 distinct CDR3 sequences, with about 16% seen just once and around 4.5% held by the top ten. The TCR was taken from a male patient between 5 and 17 years old who had a stem cell transplant for acute lymphoblastic leukemia, so the T cells may come from the graft donor. This material consisted of PBMCs, mostly from graft donor cells, taken 360 days after TCRalphabeta/CD19-depleted stem cell transplant. The chain recombines TRBV12-3 or TRBV12-4 with TRBJ2-7; 9 bases agree with TRBD2. Here the CDR3 reads CASSLMTGGRDSYEQYF. CDR3 nucleotide sequence: TGTGCCAGCAGTTTAATGACCGGCGGGAGGGATTCCTACGAGCAGTACTTC.